This T cell receptor beta chain was profiled in a study of spatial heterogeneity in lung cancer. Background on the study: Raw-read counts averaged over ten per unique TCR and UMI combination.

TCR cDNA molecules each had a unique molecular identifier. TCRdb recomputed calls from the 5' RACE reads with MiXCR, one row per CDR3 protein. Counted here are roughly 20,000 distinct CDR3 sequences, 2.8% occurring once; the ten biggest clones make up 7.7%. Noted time point: sample taken at primary tumor resection. Unsorted whole RNA from tumor, nontumor lung or frozen PBMC underwent sequencing. This clonotype was counted ten times or more. Its matching antigen is unknown. Looked up from germline, CDR1 is SGHNT and CDR2 is YENEEA. The CDR3 covers 15 residues. The V end was cut by 5 bases, the J end by 3 bases, with 16 bases between. Study-wide points: In tumors, expanded intratumoral alpha and beta TCR counts tracked mutation counts.

The rearrangement links TRBV11-3 to TRBJ1-1; tentative D call: TRBD1 (5 bases). This TCR was sampled from a male donor with early-stage non-small cell lung cancer. The source was lung tumor tissue, collected at surgery. The CDR3 nucleotides read TGTGCCAGCAGCCCCCGACAGAGACTGGACACTGAAGCTTTCTTT. Translation: CASSPRQRLDTEAFF.